This T cell receptor (beta chain) appears in the sequencing data of a study of long-term antiretroviral therapy in people with HIV. Overall study: Collection dates of the earliest samples fall about a decade before the 2015 immediate-ART recommendation.

Researchers ran immunoSEQ v3.0 at survey level. TCRdb keeps only in-frame clones here, not all; method: immunoSEQ multiplex PCR. The sample yields roughly 18,000 clones, around 80% seen once. The CDR3 loop spans 16 amino acids. Germline CDR1 and CDR2: KGHSH and LQKENI. The germline V and J ends were trimmed by 3 bases and 0 bases, with 12 bases remaining between them. General study findings and limits: Across all time points, the repertoire was dominated by clones that expanded before ART. Post-ART diversity increased but stayed below transplant donor controls.

Concerning this clone: The antigen is not known.

The chain has TRBV18 and TRBJ2-1; D not certain. This sequence originates from a woman aged 25 to 39 with HIV. Material: unsorted PBMCs, obtained 2.9 years after starting antiretroviral therapy. Here the CDR3 reads CASSPRQSTSYNEQFF. For the CDR3, the DNA is TGTGCCAGCTCACCCCGGCAGTCCACCTCCTACAATGAGCAGTTCTTC.